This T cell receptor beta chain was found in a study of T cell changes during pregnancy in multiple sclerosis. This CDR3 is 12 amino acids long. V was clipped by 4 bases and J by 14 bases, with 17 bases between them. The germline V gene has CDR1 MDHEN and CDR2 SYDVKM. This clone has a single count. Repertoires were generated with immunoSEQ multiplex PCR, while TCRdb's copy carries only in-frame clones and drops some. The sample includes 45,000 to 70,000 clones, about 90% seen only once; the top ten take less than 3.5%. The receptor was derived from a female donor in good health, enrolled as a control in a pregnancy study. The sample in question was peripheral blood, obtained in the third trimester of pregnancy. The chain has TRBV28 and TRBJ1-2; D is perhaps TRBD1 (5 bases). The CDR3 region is CASSSPPQDETF. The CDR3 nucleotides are TGTGCCAGCAGTTCACCCCCACAGGACGAGACCTTC.